The entry below gives a single T cell receptor (beta chain) sequence along with its context. CDR3 size: 13 residues. With 6 bases removed from V and 0 bases from J, the gap between germline ends came to 8 bases. Per germline, CDR1 KGHSH and CDR2 LQKENI. Assay: immunoSEQ multiplex PCR; the TCRdb copy retains only in-frame clones and omits some. The sample has 150,000 to 200,000 clones, 86% seen once. This sample stems from a study of cytomegalovirus exposure and HLA in healthy donors. The sequencing input was PBMCs. This receptor was identified in a woman younger than 35 in good health and CMV-seronegative. This chain uses TRBV18 with TRBJ1-1, with D unclear. CDR3 coding DNA: TGTGCCAGCTCCCGGGAAATGAACACTGAAGCTTTCTTT. Residues: CASSREMNTEAFF.